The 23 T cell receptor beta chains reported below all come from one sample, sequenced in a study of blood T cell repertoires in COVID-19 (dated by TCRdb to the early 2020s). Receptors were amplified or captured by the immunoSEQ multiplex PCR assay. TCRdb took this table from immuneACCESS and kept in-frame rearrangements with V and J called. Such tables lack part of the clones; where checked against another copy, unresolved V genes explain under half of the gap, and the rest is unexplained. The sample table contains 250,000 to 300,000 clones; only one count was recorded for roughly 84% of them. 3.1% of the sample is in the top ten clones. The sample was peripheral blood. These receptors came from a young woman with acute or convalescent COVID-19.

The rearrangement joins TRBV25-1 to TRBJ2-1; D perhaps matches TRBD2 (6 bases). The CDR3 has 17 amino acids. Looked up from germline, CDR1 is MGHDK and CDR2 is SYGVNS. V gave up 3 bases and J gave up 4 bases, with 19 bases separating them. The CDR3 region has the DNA TGTGCCAGCAGTGATATCGAACGGGAGAGGCTATACAATGAGCAGTTCTTC. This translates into CASSDIERERLYNEQFF.

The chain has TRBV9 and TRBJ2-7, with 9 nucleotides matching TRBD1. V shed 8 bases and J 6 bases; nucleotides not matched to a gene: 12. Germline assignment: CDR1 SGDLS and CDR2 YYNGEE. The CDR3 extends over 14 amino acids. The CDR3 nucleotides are TGTGCCAGTTCAACCGGGACAGGGCATATCGAGCAGTACTTC. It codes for CASSTGTGHIEQYF. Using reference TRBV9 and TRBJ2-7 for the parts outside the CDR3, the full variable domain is DSGVTQTPKHLITATGQRVTLRCSPRSGDLSVYWYQQSLDQGLQFLIQYYNGEERAKGNILERFSAQQFPDLHSELNLSSLELGDSALYFCASSTGTGHIEQYFGPGTRLTVT.

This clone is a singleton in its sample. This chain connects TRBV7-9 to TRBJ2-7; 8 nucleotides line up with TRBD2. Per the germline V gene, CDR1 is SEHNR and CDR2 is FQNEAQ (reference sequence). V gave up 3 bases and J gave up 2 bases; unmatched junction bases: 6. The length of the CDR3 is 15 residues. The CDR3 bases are TGTGCCAGCAGCTTGTCTACTAGCGGTCCCTACGAGCAGTACTTC. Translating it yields CASSLSTSGPYEQYF. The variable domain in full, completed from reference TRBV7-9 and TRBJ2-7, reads DTGVSQNPRHKITKRGQNVTFRCDPISEHNRLYWYRQTLGQGPEFLTYFQNEAQLEKSRLLSDRFSAERPKGSFSTLEIQRTEQGDSAMYLCASSLSTSGPYEQYFGPGTRLTVT.

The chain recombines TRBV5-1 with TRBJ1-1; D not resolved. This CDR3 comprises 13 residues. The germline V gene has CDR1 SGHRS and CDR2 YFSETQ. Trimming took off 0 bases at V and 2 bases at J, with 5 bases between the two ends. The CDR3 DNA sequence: TGCGCCAGCAGCTTGGGCCTAAACACTGAAGCTTTCTTT. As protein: CASSLGLNTEAFF.

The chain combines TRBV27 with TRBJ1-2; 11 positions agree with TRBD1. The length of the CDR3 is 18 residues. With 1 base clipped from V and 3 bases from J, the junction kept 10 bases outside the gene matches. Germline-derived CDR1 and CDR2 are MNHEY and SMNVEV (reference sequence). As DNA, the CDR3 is TGTGCCAGCAGTTTATTTTCCGAACGGGGACAGGGGGACTATGGCTACACCTTC. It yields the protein CASSLFSERGQGDYGYTF.

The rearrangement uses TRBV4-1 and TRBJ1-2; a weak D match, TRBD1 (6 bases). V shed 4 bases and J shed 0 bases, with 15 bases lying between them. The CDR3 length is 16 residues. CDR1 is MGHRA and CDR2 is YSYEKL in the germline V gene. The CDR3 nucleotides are TGCGCCAGCAGCCTCGACAGGTTTGGGACTAACTATGGCTACACCTTC. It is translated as CASSLDRFGTNYGYTF.

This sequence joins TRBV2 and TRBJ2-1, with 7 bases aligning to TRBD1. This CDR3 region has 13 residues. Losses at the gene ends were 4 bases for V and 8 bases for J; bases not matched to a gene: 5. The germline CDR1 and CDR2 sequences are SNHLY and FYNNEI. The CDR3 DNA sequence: TGTGCCAGCAGTGCGACAGGGTTGGATGAGCAGTTCTTC. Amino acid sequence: CASSATGLDEQFF.

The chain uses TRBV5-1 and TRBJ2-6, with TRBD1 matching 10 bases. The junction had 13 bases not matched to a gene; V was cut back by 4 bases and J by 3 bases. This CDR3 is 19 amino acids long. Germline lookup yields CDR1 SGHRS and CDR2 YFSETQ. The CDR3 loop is CASSARQGAVLYGANVLTF. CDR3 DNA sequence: TGCGCCAGCAGCGCTCGACAGGGGGCGGTCTTGTATGGGGCCAACGTCCTGACTTTC.

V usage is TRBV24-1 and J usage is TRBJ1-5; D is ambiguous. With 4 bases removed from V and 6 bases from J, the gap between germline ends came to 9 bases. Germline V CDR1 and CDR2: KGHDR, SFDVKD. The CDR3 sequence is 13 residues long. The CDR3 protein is CATSDHPGQPQHF. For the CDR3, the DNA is TGTGCCACCAGTGACCACCCGGGTCAGCCCCAGCATTTT.

CDR3 loop: CASSPGQTSNQPQHF. CDR3 nucleotide sequence: TGTGCCAGCAGTCCCGGACAGACGAGCAATCAGCCCCAGCATTTT. V is TRBV28 and J is TRBJ1-5; tentatively, D is TRBD1 (6 bases). CDR3 length: 15 amino acids. Trimming removed 5 bases from V and 1 base from J, with 12 bases in between. Per germline, CDR1 MDHEN and CDR2 SYDVKM.

The CDR3 DNA sequence: TGTGCCAGCAGCCAACTCCGGGGATGGCAAGAGACCCAGTACTTC. Translated: CASSQLRGWQETQYF. The chain links TRBV3-1 (or the pseudogene TRBV3-2) to TRBJ2-5, with a tentative D call TRBD2 (5 bases). Trimming took 2 bases from V and 2 from J, leaving 12 bases between them. This CDR3 contains 15 residues. Germline assignment: CDR1 LGHDT and CDR2 YNNKEL (reference sequence).

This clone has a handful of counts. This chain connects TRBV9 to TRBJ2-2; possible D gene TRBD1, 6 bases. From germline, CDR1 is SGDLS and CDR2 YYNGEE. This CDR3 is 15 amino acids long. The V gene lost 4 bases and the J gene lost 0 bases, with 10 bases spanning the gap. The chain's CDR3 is CASSPQGTNTGELFF. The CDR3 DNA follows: TGTGCCAGCAGCCCACAGGGTACGAACACCGGGGAGCTGTTTTTT.

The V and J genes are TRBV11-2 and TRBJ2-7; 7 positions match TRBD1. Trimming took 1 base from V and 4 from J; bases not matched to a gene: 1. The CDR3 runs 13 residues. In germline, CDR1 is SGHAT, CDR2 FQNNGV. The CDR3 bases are TGTGCCAGCAGCTTAGCACAGGGGTACGAGCAGTACTTC. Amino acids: CASSLAQGYEQYF.

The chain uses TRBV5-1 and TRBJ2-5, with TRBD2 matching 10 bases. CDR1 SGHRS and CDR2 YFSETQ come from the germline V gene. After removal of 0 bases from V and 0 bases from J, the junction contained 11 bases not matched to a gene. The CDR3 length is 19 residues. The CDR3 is CASSLAASGSWSYQETQYF. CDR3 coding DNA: TGCGCCAGCAGCTTGGCGGCTAGCGGGAGTTGGTCCTACCAAGAGACCCAGTACTTC.

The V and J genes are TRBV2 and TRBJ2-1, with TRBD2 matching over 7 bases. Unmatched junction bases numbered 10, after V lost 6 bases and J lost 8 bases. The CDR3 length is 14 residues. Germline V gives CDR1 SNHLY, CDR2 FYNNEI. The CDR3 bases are TGTGCCAGCAGCCGACTAGCTGGCGGTCATGAGCAGTTCTTC. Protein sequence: CASSRLAGGHEQFF.

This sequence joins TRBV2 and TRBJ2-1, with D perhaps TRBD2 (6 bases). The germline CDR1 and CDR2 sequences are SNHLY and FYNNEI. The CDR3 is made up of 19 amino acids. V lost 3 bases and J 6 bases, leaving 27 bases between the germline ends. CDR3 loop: CASSDFAVLAGTPGNEQFF. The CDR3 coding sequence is TGTGCCAGCAGTGATTTCGCGGTTCTGGCGGGAACACCGGGCAATGAGCAGTTCTTC.

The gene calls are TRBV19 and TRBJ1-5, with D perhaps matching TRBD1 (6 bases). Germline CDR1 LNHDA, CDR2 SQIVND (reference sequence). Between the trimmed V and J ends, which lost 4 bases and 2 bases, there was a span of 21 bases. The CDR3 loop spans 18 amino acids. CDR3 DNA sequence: TGTGCCAGTAGTAGGGGATCCAACACAGGGACGGGCAATCAGCCCCAGCATTTT. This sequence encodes CASSRGSNTGTGNQPQHF.

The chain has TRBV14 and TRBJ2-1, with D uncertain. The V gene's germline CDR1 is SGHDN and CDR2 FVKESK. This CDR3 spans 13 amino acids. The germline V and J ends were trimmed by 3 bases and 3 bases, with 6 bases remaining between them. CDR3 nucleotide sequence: TGTGCCAGCAGCCAGGGCTTCTACAATGAGCAGTTCTTC. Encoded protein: CASSQGFYNEQFF.

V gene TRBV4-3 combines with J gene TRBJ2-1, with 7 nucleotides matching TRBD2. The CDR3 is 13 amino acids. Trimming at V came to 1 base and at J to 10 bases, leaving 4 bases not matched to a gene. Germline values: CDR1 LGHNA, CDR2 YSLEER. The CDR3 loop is CASSQASGGEQFF. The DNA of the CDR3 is TGCGCCAGCAGCCAAGCTAGCGGCGGAGAGCAGTTCTTC.

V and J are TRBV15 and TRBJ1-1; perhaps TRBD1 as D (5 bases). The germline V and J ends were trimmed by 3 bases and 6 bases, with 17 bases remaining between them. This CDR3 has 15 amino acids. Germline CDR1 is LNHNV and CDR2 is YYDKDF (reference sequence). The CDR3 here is CATSRTDSNNAEAFF. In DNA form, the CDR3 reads TGTGCCACCAGCAGGACTGACAGCAATAACGCTGAAGCTTTCTTT.

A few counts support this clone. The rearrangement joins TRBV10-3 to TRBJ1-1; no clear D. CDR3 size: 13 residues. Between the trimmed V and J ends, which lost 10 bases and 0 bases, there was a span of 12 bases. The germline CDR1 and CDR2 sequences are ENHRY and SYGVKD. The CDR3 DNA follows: TGTGCCACTGAACAGATCATGAACACTGAAGCTTTCTTT. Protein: CATEQIMNTEAFF.

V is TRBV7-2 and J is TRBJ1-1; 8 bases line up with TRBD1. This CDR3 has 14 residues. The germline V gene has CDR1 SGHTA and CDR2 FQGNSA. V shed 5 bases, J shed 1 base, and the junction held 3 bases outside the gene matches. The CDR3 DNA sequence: TGTGCCAGCAGCGCGGGACAGGCGAACACTGAAGCTTTCTTT. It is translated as CASSAGQANTEAFF. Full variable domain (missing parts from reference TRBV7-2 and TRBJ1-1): GAGVSQSPSNKVTEKGKDVELRCDPISGHTALYWYRQSLGQGLEFLIYFQGNSAPDKSGLPSDRFSAERTGGSVSTLTIQRTQQEDSAVYLCASSAGQANTEAFFGQGTRLTVV.

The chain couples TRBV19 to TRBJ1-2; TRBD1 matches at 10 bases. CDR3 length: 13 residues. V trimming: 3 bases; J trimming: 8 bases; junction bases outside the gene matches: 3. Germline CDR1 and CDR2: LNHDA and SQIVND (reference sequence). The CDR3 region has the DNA TGTGCCAGTAGTATCGGGACAGGGGAAGGCTACACCTTC. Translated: CASSIGTGEGYTF.